The following is a T cell receptor beta chain sequence with its context. This table comes from immunoSEQ multiplex PCR, and its TCRdb copy is limited to in-frame clones, with some not included. The sample lists about 35,000 clones; about 92% were seen once. These data are taken from a study of T cell changes during pregnancy in multiple sclerosis. Looked up from germline, CDR1 is PRHDT and CDR2 is FYEKMQ (reference sequence). Trimming shortened V by 5 bases and J by 4 bases, and 12 bases separated the two germline ends. The length of the CDR3 is 13 residues. Sequencing used CD4+ T cells from peripheral blood mononuclear cells, obtained in the third trimester of pregnancy. The rearrangement joins TRBV13 to TRBJ2-7, with TRBD2 as a possible D gene (5 bases). The TCR comes from a female donor in good health, enrolled as a control in a pregnancy study. CDR3 in amino acids: CASSRDPSYEQYF. In nucleotides, the CDR3 is TGTGCCAGCAGCCGGGATCCAAGTTACGAGCAGTACTTC.